The 12 T cell receptor beta chains in this list originate from one sample, sequenced in a study of T cell repertoires in cytomegalovirus infection. TCRdb re-called the reads with MiXCR, one entry per CDR3 protein. This sample has hundreds of thousands of distinct CDR3 sequences, with 30% to 35% found just once. No antigen is known for these receptors. The sequencing here drew on cultured PBMCs, taken from culture after CMV antigen stimulation. Source of these receptors: a human donor in good health (CMV status not recorded). Some clones in this sample may be carry-over from other donors' samples.

The V call is TRBV25-1, the J call TRBJ1-1; no clear D. V shed 4 bases and J shed 6 bases, with 15 bases lying between them. CDR1 is MGHDK and CDR2 is SYGVNS in the germline V gene. The length of the CDR3 is 14 residues. The CDR3 is CASSAEPEVAEAFF. DNA for the CDR3: TGTGCCAGCAGTGCCGAGCCCGAGGTCGCTGAAGCTTTCTTT.

The rearrangement joins TRBV7-9 to TRBJ2-7; no reliable D call. Germline values: CDR1 SEHNR, CDR2 FQNEAQ (reference sequence). This CDR3 is 13 amino acids long. Trimming took 0 bases from V and 7 from J, leaving 10 bases between them. CDR3 DNA sequence: TGTGCCAGCAGCTTAGCGCTCCCGGCTGAGCAGTACTTC. Its protein is CASSLALPAEQYF.

This clonotype was recorded many times. The genes are TRBV7-2 and TRBJ2-7; 7 nucleotides line up with TRBD1. Germline V gene sequence: CDR1 SGHTA, CDR2 FQGNSA. The CDR3 has 15 amino acids. Losses at the gene ends were 4 bases for V and 0 bases for J; bases not matched to a gene: 6. DNA of the CDR3: TGTGCCAGCAGCTCACAGGGGTCCCCCTCCTACGAGCAGTACTTC. Its translation: CASSSQGSPSYEQYF. Complete variable domain (other parts from reference TRBV7-2 and TRBJ2-7): GAGVSQSPSNKVTEKGKDVELRCDPISGHTALYWYRQSLGQGLEFLIYFQGNSAPDKSGLPSDRFSAERTGGSVSTLTIQRTQQEDSAVYLCASSSQGSPSYEQYFGPGTRLTVT.

This clonotype has only a few counts. The chain has TRBV23-1 and TRBJ2-3; TRBD1 matches at 7 bases. TRBV23-1 is classed as an ORF, of uncertain function. V shed 2 bases, J shed 3 bases, and the junction held 11 bases outside the gene matches. CDR3 length equals 17 residues. The CDR3 DNA follows: TGCGCCAGCAGTCAACCGTGGCCCCCAGGGGGAACAGATACGCAGTATTTT. Translated: CASSQPWPPGGTDTQYF.

V usage is TRBV27 and J usage is TRBJ2-3; D not certain. Looked up from germline, CDR1 is MNHEY and CDR2 is SMNVEV (reference sequence). Trimming stripped 2 bases from V and 8 bases from J, with 8 bases between. This CDR3 comprises 12 residues. This chain's CDR3 is CASSLPRGTQYF. The CDR3 DNA reads TGTGCCAGCAGTTTACCCCGAGGTACGCAGTATTTT.

This clonotype was observed at least ten times. The chain combines TRBV7-2 with TRBJ2-3; TRBD2 is a possible D gene (6 bases). The CDR3 consists of 16 residues. V dropped 5 bases and J dropped 0 bases, with 15 bases sitting between them. The germline CDR1 and CDR2 sequences are SGHTA and FQGNSA. The CDR3 DNA follows: TGTGCCAGCAGCCCTATCTCTAGCGCTAGCACAGATACGCAGTATTTT. This codes for CASSPISSASTDTQYF.

A few counts support this clonotype. The chain combines TRBV28 with TRBJ2-5, with 9 bases fitting TRBD1. CDR1 is MDHEN, CDR2 SYDVKM, per germline. CDR3 length: 15 amino acids. The junction had 3 bases not matched to a gene; V was cut back by 4 bases and J by 0 bases. The CDR3 loop reads CASSSGQGNQETQYF. For the CDR3, the DNA is TGTGCCAGCAGTTCGGGACAGGGTAACCAAGAGACCCAGTACTTC.

This clonotype was counted only a few times. The chain uses TRBV30 and TRBJ2-2, with D perhaps TRBD1 (5 bases). The germline V gene has CDR1 GTSNPN and CDR2 SVGIG (reference sequence). The ends were cut back, 5 bases at V and 0 bases at J, with 7 bases in the middle. The CDR3 has 13 amino acids. CDR3 sequence: CAWDSANTGELFF. As DNA, the CDR3 is TGTGCCTGGGACAGCGCGAACACCGGGGAGCTGTTTTTT. The full variable domain, completed using reference TRBV30 and TRBJ2-2, is SQTIHQWPATLVQPVGSPLSLECTVEGTSNPNLYWYRQAAGRGLQLLFYSVGIGQISSEVPQNLSASRPQDRQFILSSKKLLLSDSGFYLCAWDSANTGELFFGEGSRLTVL.

This clonotype was seen many times. This chain connects TRBV7-9 to TRBJ2-1, with 10 positions matching TRBD2. With 3 bases clipped from V and 7 bases from J, the junction kept 9 bases outside the gene matches. This CDR3 has 16 residues. CDR1 and CDR2 (germline): SEHNR, FQNEAQ (reference sequence). The CDR3 region has the DNA TGTGCCAGCAGCTTTAATACCGGACTAGCGGAAAATGAGCAGTTCTTC. Translation gives CASSFNTGLAENEQFF.

This clonotype was observed a handful of times. The chain recombines TRBV7-9 with TRBJ2-3, with 8 bases that match TRBD2. The CDR3 is made up of 18 amino acids. With V trimmed by 7 bases and J by 0 bases, 15 bases remained unmatched. The germline CDR1 and CDR2 sequences are SEHNR and FQNEAQ (reference sequence). DNA for the CDR3: TGTGCCAGCACCCCCGGTAGCGTAGCGGGGCGGAGCACAGATACGCAGTATTTT. This translates into CASTPGSVAGRSTDTQYF.

Ten or more counts support this clonotype. This chain uses TRBV6-1 with TRBJ2-3; D gene unclear. Trimming removed 8 bases at V and 4 bases at J, with 10 bases between. The CDR3 is 12 amino acids. Per germline, CDR1 MNHNS and CDR2 SASEGT. The CDR3 region has the DNA TGTGCCAGCCGAGGAGCAGCAGATACGCAGTATTTT. It specifies CASRGAADTQYF.

This chain links TRBV28 with TRBJ2-3; 9 bases are a match to TRBD1. The CDR3 sequence is 13 residues long. Germline-derived CDR1 and CDR2 are MDHEN and SYDVKM. The junction had 5 bases not matched to a gene; V was cut back by 8 bases and J by 5 bases. CDR3 in DNA: TGTGCCAGCTGGACAGGGGTAGAAGATACGCAGTATTTT. Residues: CASWTGVEDTQYF.